What follows are 30 T cell receptor beta chains derived from one specimen sequenced in a study of T cell repertoires in cytomegalovirus infection. TCRdb re-called the reads through MiXCR, storing one row per CDR3 protein. The repertoire has approximately 500,000 distinct CDR3 sequences, 16% of them found once; the top ten carry 20% to 30%. The sample comprised CD8+ T cells from PBMCs. The source is a human donor in good health (CMV status not recorded). Some clones in this sample may be carry-over from other donors' samples.

This clonotype was counted at least ten times. The chain joins TRBV11-2 to TRBJ2-5; D might be TRBD2 (6 bases). CDR3 length: 17 residues. V lost 5 bases and J 1 base, leaving 20 bases between the germline ends. The germline V gene has CDR1 SGHAT and CDR2 FQNNGV. The chain's CDR3 is CASSTRVLAYSQETQYF. The CDR3 DNA reads TGTGCCAGCAGCACTAGAGTCCTAGCGTACTCCCAAGAGACCCAGTACTTC. The full variable domain, rest sourced from reference TRBV11-2 and TRBJ2-5, is EAGVAQSPRYKIIEKRQSVAFWCNPISGHATLYWYQQILGQGPKLLIQFQNNGVVDDSQLPKDRFSAERLKGVDSTLKIQPAKLEDSAVYLCASSTRVLAYSQETQYFGPGTRLLVL.

The rearrangement uses TRBV24-1 and TRBJ1-6; D gene uncertain. The germline V and J ends were trimmed by 5 bases and 5 bases, with 15 bases remaining between them. Germline V gene lookup returns CDR1 KGHDR and CDR2 SFDVKD. The length of the CDR3 is 16 residues. CDR3 nucleotide sequence: TGTGCCACCAGTGGAGGTCAGGACTGGAATAATTCACCCCTCCACTTT. It encodes CATSGGQDWNNSPLHF.

This clonotype appeared a few times. V gene TRBV19 combines with J gene TRBJ2-2, with TRBD2 identical over 10 bases. CDR1 and CDR2 from the germline V gene are LNHDA and SQIVND (reference sequence). V was pared by 5 bases and J by 6 bases, with 18 bases of the junction left unmatched. This CDR3 contains 19 residues. This chain's CDR3 is CASSARTSGEVIGSGELFF. Here the CDR3 DNA reads TGTGCCAGTAGTGCACGGACTAGCGGAGAGGTGATAGGGTCCGGGGAGCTGTTTTTT.

This clonotype appeared a few times. The CDR3 nucleotides read TGCAGTGCTTCGGACAGGGGAAAGAAGAATCAGCCCCAGCATTTT. This translates into CSASDRGKKNQPQHF. V and J are TRBV20-1 and TRBJ1-5; 9 bases fit TRBD1. CDR1 is DFQATT, CDR2 SNEGSKA, per germline (reference sequence). V dropped 5 bases and J dropped 4; count of bases not matched to a gene: 9. The CDR3 has 15 residues.

This clonotype has at least ten counts. The rearrangement links TRBV20-1 to TRBJ1-6; D is uncertain. CDR1 and CDR2 from the germline V gene are DFQATT and SNEGSKA (reference sequence). The CDR3 sequence is 14 residues long. V was cut by 1 base and J by 5 bases, with 9 bases left in between. The CDR3 coding sequence is TGCAGTGCTAGAGGGTTAGACCATAATTCACCCCTCCACTTT. Translated, it gives CSARGLDHNSPLHF.

A word on this clonotype: With a much larger clone just one base away, this may be a read error. The rearrangement links TRBV11-1 to TRBJ1-5; the D is unclear. Per germline, CDR1 SGHAT and CDR2 FQDESV (reference sequence). This CDR3 contains 15 residues. V lost 1 base and J lost 4, with 11 bases in between. The CDR3 DNA reads TGTGCCAGCAGCTTAGGGACCAGGAAAAATCAGCCCCAGCATTTT. Its translation: CASSLGTRKNQPQHF.

As regards this clonotype: At one end the junction does not follow the germline gene, possibly because of a read error. The chain couples TRBV19 to TRBJ1-2, with D tentatively TRBD1 (5 bases). The CDR3 sequence is 18 residues long. The germline V gene encodes CDR1 LNHDA and CDR2 SQIVND (reference sequence). DNA of the CDR3: TGTGCCAGTCTCCAACGCATAGCGGCTTCGGGGGATTGCTATGGCTACGCCTTC. Its translation is CASLQRIAASGDCYGYAF.

This clonotype showed up many times. The chain combines TRBV20-1 with TRBJ2-1; 7 nucleotides agree with TRBD2. V was pared by 0 bases and J by 2 bases, with 7 bases of the junction left unmatched. The CDR3 is 16 residues long. Germline values: CDR1 DFQATT, CDR2 SNEGSKA (reference sequence). The CDR3: CSARDRLAVTYNEQFF. The CDR3 bases are TGCAGTGCTAGAGATCGGCTAGCGGTTACCTACAATGAGCAGTTCTTC.

CDR3 amino acids: CASSLRQGITKNIQYF. The CDR3 coding sequence is TGTGCCAGCAGTCTACGACAGGGGATAACCAAAAACATTCAGTACTTC. The chain carries TRBV27 and TRBJ2-4, with 8 bases identical to TRBD1. This CDR3 is built from 16 residues. CDR1 is MNHEY and CDR2 is SMNVEV in the germline V gene (reference sequence). Trimming cost V 5 bases and J 2 bases; bases outside gene matches: 8.

This clonotype was seen many times. V is TRBV7-9 and J is TRBJ1-2; 8 bases match TRBD1. V shed 0 bases, J shed 2 bases, and the junction held 5 bases outside the gene matches. The germline CDR1 and CDR2 sequences are SEHNR and FQNEAQ (reference sequence). CDR3 size: 16 residues. DNA for the CDR3: TGTGCCAGCAGCTTAGCAAGGACAGGGAAGAACTATGGCTACACCTTC. Translated, it gives CASSLARTGKNYGYTF. The complete variable domain, with remaining parts taken from reference TRBV7-9 and TRBJ1-2, reads DTGVSQNPRHKITKRGQNVTFRCDPISEHNRLYWYRQTLGQGPEFLTYFQNEAQLEKSRLLSDRFSAERPKGSFSTLEIQRTEQGDSAMYLCASSLARTGKNYGYTFGSGTRLTVV.

This clonotype was detected ten times or more. This chain uses TRBV7-6 with TRBJ2-3; the D call may be TRBD1 or TRBD2 (6 bases each). The CDR3 sequence is 15 residues long. Germline CDR1 reads SGHVS; CDR2 reads FNYEAQ. Trimming took 3 bases from V and 6 from J, leaving 16 bases between them. The CDR3 is CASSLRWGASDTQYF. The CDR3 DNA follows: TGTGCCAGCAGCTTGCGCTGGGGGGCTTCGGATACGCAGTATTTT.

The gene calls are TRBV11-2 and TRBJ1-3; D remains unclear. In germline, CDR1 is SGHAT, CDR2 FQNNGV. The CDR3 length is 15 residues. V was cut by 0 bases and J by 2 bases, with 8 bases left in between. CDR3 nucleotide sequence: TGTGCCAGCAGCTTAGATCTTAGTGCTGGAAACACCATATATTTT. This translates into CASSLDLSAGNTIYF. Supplemented by reference TRBV11-2 and TRBJ1-3, the full variable domain reads EAGVAQSPRYKIIEKRQSVAFWCNPISGHATLYWYQQILGQGPKLLIQFQNNGVVDDSQLPKDRFSAERLKGVDSTLKIQPAKLEDSAVYLCASSLDLSAGNTIYFGEGSWLTVV.

The J gene is TRBJ2-1, the V gene TRBV7-9; D is perhaps TRBD2 (6 bases). The V gene lost 7 bases and the J gene lost 0 bases, with 16 bases spanning the gap. The length of the CDR3 is 16 residues. Germline CDR1 is SEHNR and CDR2 is FQNEAQ (reference sequence). In DNA, the CDR3 is TGTGCCAGCACCGAGGACTATTCTAGCTCCTACAATGAGCAGTTCTTC. Translated: CASTEDYSSSYNEQFF.

About this clonotype: The germline gene is not matched at one end of the junction; a read error may be the cause. The chain joins TRBV27 to TRBJ2-1; D possibly corresponds to TRBD2 (6 bases). Germline CDR1 and CDR2: MNHEY and SMNVEV (reference sequence). This CDR3 spans 16 amino acids. DNA of the CDR3: TGTGCCAGCAGCCCACAGGTTGGGGGACTCTACGATGAGCAGTTCTTC. It specifies CASSPQVGGLYDEQFF.

This clonotype was counted ten times or more. The chain joins TRBV7-9 to TRBJ1-1; maybe TRBD1 (6 bases). Germline loops: CDR1 SEHNR, CDR2 FQNEAQ (reference sequence). Trimming left V 5 bases short and J 2 bases short, with 15 bases between. There are 15 residues in the CDR3. The CDR3 coding sequence is TGTGCCAGCAGCCCCCAGACAGGTTCAAACACTGAAGCTTTCTTT. Amino acid sequence: CASSPQTGSNTEAFF.

This clonotype was seen more than once but under ten times. V and J are TRBV20-1 and TRBJ2-1; 9 bases fit TRBD1. The CDR3 has 15 residues. In germline, CDR1 is DFQATT, CDR2 SNEGSKA (reference sequence). V shed 3 bases and J 5 bases; nucleotides not matched to a gene: 8. This CDR3 reads CSARAGQGLDNEQFF. The CDR3 DNA sequence: TGCAGTGCTAGGGCTGGACAGGGGCTTGACAATGAGCAGTTCTTC.

The V gene is TRBV6-1, the J gene TRBJ1-5; the D is unclear. This CDR3 comprises 17 residues. Germline CDR1 reads MNHNS; CDR2 reads SASEGT. The V and J ends lost 2 bases and 0 bases respectively, with 14 bases between them. This CDR3 is CASSELPPRDSNQPQHF. The CDR3 bases are TGTGCCAGCAGTGAACTCCCCCCGCGGGATAGCAATCAGCCCCAGCATTTT.

The chain recombines TRBV4-2 with TRBJ2-5, with 7 bases fitting TRBD2. The CDR3 sequence is 16 residues long. The germline gives CDR1 LGHNA, CDR2 YNFKEQ. The ends lost 2 bases at V and 2 bases at J; junction bases unmatched: 8. In DNA form, the CDR3 reads TGTGCCAGCAGCCAACTGGGGGAGGGGAGGCAAGAGACCCAGTACTTC. The encoded protein is CASSQLGEGRQETQYF.

This chain joins TRBV6-6 and TRBJ1-4; D ambiguous. Germline CDR1 MNHNY, CDR2 SVGAGI (reference sequence). The V and J ends lost 9 bases and 8 bases respectively, with 16 bases between them. CDR3 length equals 13 residues. As DNA, the CDR3 is TGTGCCAGGGGTGTAAAGGTAGAAGAAAAACTGTTTTTT. Translation gives CARGVKVEEKLFF.

The table lists this clonotype with a few counts. V and J are TRBV12-5 and TRBJ2-7; D remains unclear. The germline V gene encodes CDR1 LGHNT and CDR2 FRNRAP. CDR3 length equals 12 residues. Deletions cut 6 bases from V and 3 bases from J, with 9 bases between. The CDR3 here is CASGFDVYEQYF. The CDR3 DNA is TGTGCTAGTGGCTTTGATGTCTACGAGCAGTACTTC. The entire variable domain, with the rest obtained from reference TRBV12-5 and TRBJ2-7, is as follows: DARVTQTPRHKVTEMGQEVTMRCQPILGHNTVFWYRQTMMQGLELLAYFRNRAPLDDSGMPKDRFSAEMPDATLATLKIQPSEPRDSAVYFCASGFDVYEQYFGPGTRLTVT.

This clonotype showed up many times. The CDR3, as DNA: TGTGCCAGTAGTATTGCATTTGGGGCACTAGGAAGAGGTATGCGAGAGACCCAGTACTTC. The encoded protein is CASSIAFGALGRGMRETQYF. This chain joins TRBV19 and TRBJ2-5; D may match TRBD1 or TRBD2 (5 bases each). V was clipped by 3 bases and J by 4 bases, with 30 bases between them. This CDR3 has 20 residues. Germline loops: CDR1 LNHDA, CDR2 SQIVND (reference sequence).

This clonotype came up a few times. V gene TRBV20-1 combines with J gene TRBJ2-1; D is perhaps TRBD2 (5 bases). V was shortened by 6 bases and J by 8 bases, with 14 bases between the two germline ends. CDR1 is DFQATT and CDR2 is SNEGSKA in the germline V gene (reference sequence). The CDR3 length is 12 residues. CDR3 in amino acids: CSAALASHEQFF. CDR3 nucleotides: TGCAGTGCCGCGCTAGCTAGCCATGAGCAGTTCTTC.

The gene calls are TRBV12-3 or TRBV12-4 and TRBJ1-2; D unresolved. V was trimmed by 5 bases and J by 4 bases, leaving 11 bases between them. The CDR3 totals 13 residues. CDR3 sequence (DNA): TGTGCCAGCAGTGTCCCCGGGAGCTATGGCTACACCTTC. Protein sequence: CASSVPGSYGYTF.

There are a few counts of this clonotype. The rearrangement links TRBV13 to TRBJ2-3; 7 positions match TRBD2. The CDR3 is made up of 17 amino acids. V gave up 5 bases and J gave up 2 bases; unmatched junction bases: 13. Germline V gene data show CDR1 as PRHDT and CDR2 as FYEKMQ (reference sequence). The CDR3 reads CASSPQGAGHNTDTQYF. Here the CDR3 DNA reads TGTGCCAGCAGCCCCCAGGGAGCGGGGCATAACACAGATACGCAGTATTTT.

The J gene is TRBJ2-3, the V gene TRBV4-1; 11 bases map to TRBD2. Per germline, CDR1 MGHRA and CDR2 YSYEKL. With 7 bases clipped from V and 3 bases from J, the junction kept 18 bases outside the gene matches. This CDR3 contains 19 residues. This CDR3 reads CASTEPGLAEEGVTDTQYF. The DNA of the CDR3 is TGCGCCAGCACAGAACCGGGACTAGCGGAAGAGGGGGTGACAGATACGCAGTATTTT.

This clonotype was found many times. The chain links TRBV7-9 to TRBJ2-1; 9 nucleotides line up with TRBD1. From germline, CDR1 is SEHNR and CDR2 FQNEAQ (reference sequence). The CDR3 extends over 14 amino acids. After removal of 4 bases from V and 8 bases from J, the junction contained 6 bases not matched to a gene. The CDR3: CASSWTGEGDEQFF. CDR3 bases: TGTGCCAGCAGCTGGACAGGGGAGGGCGATGAGCAGTTCTTC. The full variable domain, its missing parts supplied by reference TRBV7-9 and TRBJ2-1, is DTGVSQNPRHKITKRGQNVTFRCDPISEHNRLYWYRQTLGQGPEFLTYFQNEAQLEKSRLLSDRFSAERPKGSFSTLEIQRTEQGDSAMYLCASSWTGEGDEQFFGPGTRLTVL.

The sample holds many counts of this clonotype. This chain links TRBV7-8 with TRBJ2-1; D possibly matches TRBD1 or TRBD2 (5 bases each). Germline lookup yields CDR1 SGHVS and CDR2 FQNEAQ. This CDR3 is 16 amino acids long. The germline V and J ends were trimmed by 1 base and 9 bases, with 19 bases remaining between them. CDR3 in DNA: TGTGCCAGCAGCTTAGAGCGGCCCGGCCGTGGGGGTGAGCAGTTCTTC. It codes for CASSLERPGRGGEQFF.

A few counts support this clonotype. The J gene is TRBJ2-3, the V gene TRBV5-1, with 9 bases fitting TRBD2. CDR3 length equals 19 residues. The germline V gene encodes CDR1 SGHRS and CDR2 YFSETQ. The junction had 13 bases not matched to a gene; V was cut back by 2 bases and J by 0 bases. The CDR3 protein is CASSLDALAGTTSTDTQYF. The CDR3 DNA reads as TGCGCCAGCAGCTTAGACGCTCTAGCGGGGACCACTAGCACAGATACGCAGTATTTT.

This clonotype was observed at least ten times. The chain combines TRBV11-2 with TRBJ2-5; 13 nucleotides agree with TRBD2. Germline V gene sequence: CDR1 SGHAT, CDR2 FQNNGV. The CDR3 contains 17 residues. With 6 bases clipped from V and 0 bases from J, the junction kept 7 bases outside the gene matches. For the CDR3, the DNA is TGTGCCAGCAGGCCGGGACTAGCGGGGACGTACCAAGAGACCCAGTACTTC. Translation gives CASRPGLAGTYQETQYF. Using reference TRBV11-2 and TRBJ2-5 for the parts outside the CDR3, the full variable domain is EAGVAQSPRYKIIEKRQSVAFWCNPISGHATLYWYQQILGQGPKLLIQFQNNGVVDDSQLPKDRFSAERLKGVDSTLKIQPAKLEDSAVYLCASRPGLAGTYQETQYFGPGTRLLVL.

This clonotype was recorded at least ten times. The J gene is TRBJ2-1, the V gene TRBV7-8, with 7 bases aligning to TRBD2. Germline V CDR1 and CDR2: SGHVS, FQNEAQ. The CDR3 loop spans 16 amino acids. Trimming at V came to 0 bases and at J to 2 bases, leaving 4 bases not matched to a gene. CDR3 protein: CASSLAGLPPYNEQFF. The CDR3 nucleotides are TGTGCCAGCAGCTTAGCGGGACTACCTCCCTACAATGAGCAGTTCTTC.